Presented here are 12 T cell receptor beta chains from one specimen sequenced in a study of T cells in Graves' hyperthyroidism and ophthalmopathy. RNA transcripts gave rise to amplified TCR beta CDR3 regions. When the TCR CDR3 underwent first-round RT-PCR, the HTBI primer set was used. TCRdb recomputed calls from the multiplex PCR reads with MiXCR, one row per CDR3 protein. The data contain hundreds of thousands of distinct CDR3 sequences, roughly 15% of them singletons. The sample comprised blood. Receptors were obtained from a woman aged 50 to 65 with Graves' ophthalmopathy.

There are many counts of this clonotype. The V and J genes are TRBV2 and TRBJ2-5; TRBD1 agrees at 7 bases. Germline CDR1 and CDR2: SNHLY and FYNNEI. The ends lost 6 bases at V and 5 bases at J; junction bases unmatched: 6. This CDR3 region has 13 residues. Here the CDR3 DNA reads TGTGCCAGCAGACGACAGGGTGTGGAGACCCAGTACTTC. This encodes CASRRQGVETQYF.

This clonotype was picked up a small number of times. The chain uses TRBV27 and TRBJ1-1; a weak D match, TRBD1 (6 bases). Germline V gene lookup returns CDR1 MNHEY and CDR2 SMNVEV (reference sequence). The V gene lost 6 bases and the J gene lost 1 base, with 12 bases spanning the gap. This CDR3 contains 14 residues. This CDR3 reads CASRAGQTNTEAFF. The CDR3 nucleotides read TGTGCCAGCAGAGCCGGACAGACGAACACTGAAGCTTTCTTT.

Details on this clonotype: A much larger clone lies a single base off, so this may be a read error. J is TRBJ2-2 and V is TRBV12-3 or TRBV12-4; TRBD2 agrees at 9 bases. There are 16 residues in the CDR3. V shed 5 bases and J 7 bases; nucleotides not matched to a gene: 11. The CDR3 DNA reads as TGTGCCAGCAGTGACTCGACTAGCGGAACCTACGGGGAGCTGTTTTTT. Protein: CASSDSTSGTYGELFF.

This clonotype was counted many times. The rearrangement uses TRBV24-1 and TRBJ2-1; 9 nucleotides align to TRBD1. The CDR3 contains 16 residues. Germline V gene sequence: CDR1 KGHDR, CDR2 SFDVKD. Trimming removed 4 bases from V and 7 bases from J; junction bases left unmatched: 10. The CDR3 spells CATSDPGTGFGNEQFF. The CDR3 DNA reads TGTGCCACCAGTGACCCCGGGACAGGGTTCGGTAATGAGCAGTTCTTC.

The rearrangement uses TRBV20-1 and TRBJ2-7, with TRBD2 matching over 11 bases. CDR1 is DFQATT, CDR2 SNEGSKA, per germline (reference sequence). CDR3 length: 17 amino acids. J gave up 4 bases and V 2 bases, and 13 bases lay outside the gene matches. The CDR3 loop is CSARPGLAVIPRYEQYF. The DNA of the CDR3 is TGCAGTGCTAGACCGGGACTAGCGGTAATCCCACGATACGAGCAGTACTTC.

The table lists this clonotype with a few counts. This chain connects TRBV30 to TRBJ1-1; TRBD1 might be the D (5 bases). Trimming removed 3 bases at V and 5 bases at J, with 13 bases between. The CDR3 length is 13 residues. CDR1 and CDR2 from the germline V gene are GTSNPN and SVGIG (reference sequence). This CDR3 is CAWRRTRGTEAFF. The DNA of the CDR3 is TGTGCCTGGAGGAGGACCCGGGGGACTGAAGCTTTCTTT.

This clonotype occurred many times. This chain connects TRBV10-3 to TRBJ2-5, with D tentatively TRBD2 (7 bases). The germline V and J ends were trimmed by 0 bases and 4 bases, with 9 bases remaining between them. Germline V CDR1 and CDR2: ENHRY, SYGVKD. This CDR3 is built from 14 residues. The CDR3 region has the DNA TGTGCCATCAGTGAGTCGAGGGGGGGAGAGACCCAGTACTTC. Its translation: CAISESRGGETQYF.

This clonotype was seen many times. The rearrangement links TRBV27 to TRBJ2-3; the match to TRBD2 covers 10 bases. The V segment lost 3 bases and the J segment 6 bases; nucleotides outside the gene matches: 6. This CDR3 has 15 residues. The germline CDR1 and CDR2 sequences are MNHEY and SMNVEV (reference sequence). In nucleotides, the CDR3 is TGTGCCAGCAGTTTTCGAGCGGGAGGGGAGGATACGCAGTATTTT. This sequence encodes CASSFRAGGEDTQYF.

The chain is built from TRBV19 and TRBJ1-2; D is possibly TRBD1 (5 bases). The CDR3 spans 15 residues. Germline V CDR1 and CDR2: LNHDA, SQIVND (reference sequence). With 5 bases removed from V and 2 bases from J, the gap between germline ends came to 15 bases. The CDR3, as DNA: TGTGCCAGTAGTGCCTCCGGGACGGAAAACTATGGCTACACCTTC. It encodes CASSASGTENYGYTF.

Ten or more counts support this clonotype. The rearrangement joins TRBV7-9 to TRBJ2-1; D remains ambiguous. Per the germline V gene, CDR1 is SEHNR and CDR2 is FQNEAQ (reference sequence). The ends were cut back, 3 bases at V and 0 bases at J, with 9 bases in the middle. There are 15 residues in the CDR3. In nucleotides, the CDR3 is TGTGCCAGCAGCTTCGGTGAGAGCTCCTACAATGAGCAGTTCTTC. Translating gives CASSFGESSYNEQFF.

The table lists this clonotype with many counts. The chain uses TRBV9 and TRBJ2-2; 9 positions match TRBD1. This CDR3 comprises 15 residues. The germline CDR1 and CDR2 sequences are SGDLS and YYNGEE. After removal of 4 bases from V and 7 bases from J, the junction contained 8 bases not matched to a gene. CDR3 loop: CASSTGDRASGELFF. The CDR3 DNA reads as TGTGCCAGCAGCACAGGGGACAGGGCTAGCGGGGAGCTGTTTTTT.

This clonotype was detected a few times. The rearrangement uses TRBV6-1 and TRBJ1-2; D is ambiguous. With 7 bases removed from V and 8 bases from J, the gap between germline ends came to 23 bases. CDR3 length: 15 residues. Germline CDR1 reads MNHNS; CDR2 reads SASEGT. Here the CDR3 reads CASTRPGRTLSGYTF. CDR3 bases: TGTGCCAGCACTAGGCCAGGACGCACGCTCTCGGGCTACACCTTC.